The rows below give T cell receptor beta chains drawn from one sample of a study of cytomegalovirus exposure and HLA in healthy donors. Sequenced by immunoSEQ multiplex PCR; TCRdb stores in-frame clones only, minus some. The sample yields about 130,000 clones, around nine tenths seen once. Sequenced sample: PBMCs. Source of these receptors: a man aged 25-45 years in good health and CMV-seronegative. Both conserved end residues are part of each CDR3. A D gene is named only where the DNA matches it firmly. Expanded clones get a size class; other rows say once, few or many, or leave the size out.

>NA|TRBJ2-3|TRBD2|TRBV2
TGTGCCAGCAGTGAGCTAGCGGGAGTGGTCCCGCAGTATTTT
CASSELAGVVPQYF
>NA|TRBJ2-4|NA|TRBV30
TGTGCCTGGAGTGTACTTCCGGTACAGCCGATTCAGTACTTC
CAWSVLPVQPIQYF
>NA|TRBJ2-1|TRBD2|TRBV4-1
TGCGCCAGCAGCCTGAATAGCGGGAGTAATGAGCAGTTCTTC
CASSLNSGSNEQFF
>NA|TRBJ2-1|NA|TRBV27
TGTGCCAGCTGGGGCGTAGCCGCCCCCAGCTCCTACAATGAGCAGTTCTTC
CASWGVAAPSSYNEQFF
>NA|TRBJ1-5|TRBD1|TRBV7-9
TGTGCCAGCAGCTTGGGGACAGAGTTTGGGCCCCAGCATTTT
CASSLGTEFGPQHF
>NA|TRBJ2-3|NA|TRBV6-6
TGTGCCAGCAGAGTTTGGGGCGAGGAGCAGTATTTT
CASRVWGEEQYF
>NA|TRBJ1-1|NA|TRBV7-8
TGTGCCAGCAGCTTAGCAGCGGACGGGAACACTGAAGCTTTCTTT
CASSLAADGNTEAFF
>few|TRBJ2-7|NA|TRBV7-8
TGTGCCAGCAGCTTACTGGGAGCCTACGAGCAGTACTTC
CASSLLGAYEQYF
>NA|TRBJ2-7|TRBD2|TRBV10-3
TGTGCCACCCAAGGGCTAGCGGGAGACGAGCAGTACTTC
CATQGLAGDEQYF
>NA|TRBJ1-2|NA|TRBV27
TGTGCCAGCAGTTTAGCAGGAGGGCCCAACTATGGCTACACCTTC
CASSLAGGPNYGYTF
>NA|TRBJ2-2|TRBD2|TRBV9
TGTGCCAGCATCCTGCCTGGGACTAGCGGGAGAAAGTGTGAGACCGGGGAGCTGTTTTTT
CASILPGTSGRKCETGELFF
>NA|TRBJ2-1|TRBD2|TRBV5-1
TGCGCCAGCAGCGTGCTAGCGGGCAAATACAATGAGCAGTTCTTC
CASSVLAGKYNEQFF
>NA|TRBJ2-7|TRBD1|TRBV9
TGTGCCAGCAGCGCCCTAGGGACAGGGGGTTACTACGAGCAGTACTTC
CASSALGTGGYYEQYF
>NA|TRBJ2-1|NA|TRBV18
TGTGCCAGCTCACCGAGTCAAGCTTCTAAACGCGTGGAGCAGTTCTTC
CASSPSQASKRVEQFF
>NA|TRBJ1-1|NA|TRBV4-3
TGCGCCAGCAGCCAAGAACTTACGGGGGGGAACACTGAAGCTTTCTTT
CASSQELTGGNTEAFF
>NA|TRBJ1-1|NA|TRBV4-3
TGCGCCAGCAGCCAAGCCCGGGCGGGGAACACTGAAGCTTTCTTT
CASSQARAGNTEAFF
>NA|TRBJ1-2|TRBD1|TRBV6-1
TGTGCCAGCAGGAAAACAGACAGGGACTATGGCTACACCTTC
CASRKTDRDYGYTF
>NA|TRBJ1-1|TRBD1|TRBV9
TGTGCCAGCAGCCCCGGGGACAGGGGGGCAGTTTTCTTT
CASSPGDRGAVFF
>NA|TRBJ2-4|TRBD1|TRBV7-3
TGTGCCAGCAGTCTCGACAGGGGTGGCAAAAACATTCAGTACTTC
CASSLDRGGKNIQYF
>NA|TRBJ1-1|NA|TRBV9
TGTGCCAGCAGCCCGATAATGCGGTTGAACACTGAAGCTTTCTTT
CASSPIMRLNTEAFF
>NA|TRBJ2-5|NA|TRBV6-5
TGTGCCAGCAGTTATAGTGTGGTCGAGACCCAGTACTTC
CASSYSVVETQYF
>NA|TRBJ1-2|NA|TRBV5-4
TGTGCCAGCAGCCAACAGGGCGATGGCTACACCTTC
CASSQQGDGYTF
>few|TRBJ1-1|NA|TRBV6-5
TGTGCCAGCAGTTACACGGACACGGACACTGAAGCTTTCTTT
CASSYTDTDTEAFF
>NA|TRBJ2-7|NA|TRBV5-1
TGCGCCAGCAGCTTAGGGGGTGAGAATAGCTTTTTCCCCGAGCAGTACTTC
CASSLGGENSFFPEQYF
>NA|TRBJ2-7|NA|TRBV19
TGTGCCAGTAGCGGGACACGGAGCTCCTACGAGCAGTACTTC
CASSGTRSSYEQYF
>NA|TRBJ2-1|TRBD2|TRBV6-1
TGTGCCAGCAGTGAGAGGACTAGCGGTGGGGGCAATGAGCAGTTCTTC
CASSERTSGGGNEQFF
>NA|TRBJ1-2|NA|TRBV4-3
TGCGCCAGCAGCCAAGATAGGGCCAGGCGGGCGAATGGCTACACCTTC
CASSQDRARRANGYTF
>NA|TRBJ2-7|NA|TRBV9
TGTGCCAGCAGCCCAGGGTCCGTCTACGAGCAGTACTTC
CASSPGSVYEQYF
>NA|TRBJ2-7|TRBD1|TRBV10-3
TGTGCCATCGCGGTAGCCGGGACAGTTGCTTACGAGCAGTACTTC
CAIAVAGTVAYEQYF
>NA|TRBJ1-3|NA|TRBV6-1
TGTGCCAGCAGTACACAGGGTGCTGGAAACACCATATATTTT
CASSTQGAGNTIYF
>once|TRBJ2-4|TRBD1|TRBV6-5
TGTGCCAGCGGACAGGGGAAAAACATTCAGTACTTC
CASGQGKNIQYF
>NA|TRBJ2-3|NA|TRBV27
TGTGCCAGCTCACTGCGTGTGAGCACAGATACGCAGTATTTT
CASSLRVSTDTQYF
>NA|TRBJ1-2|NA|TRBV11-3
TGTGCCAGCAGTCCCGAGGAGGGCTATGGCTACACCTTC
CASSPEEGYGYTF
>once|TRBJ1-4|TRBD1|TRBV4-1
TGCGCCAGCAGCCTCGGACAGGGGAGTGAAAAACTGTTTTTT
CASSLGQGSEKLFF
>NA|TRBJ2-1|TRBD2|TRBV9
TGTGCCAGCAGCACGGGACTAGCGGGAGTCGAGCAGTTCTTC
CASSTGLAGVEQFF
>NA|TRBJ2-5|TRBD1|TRBV18
TGTGCCAGCTCACCTGGGACAGGGCGTCAGGAGACCCAGTACTTC
CASSPGTGRQETQYF
>NA|TRBJ2-6|TRBD2|TRBV6-4
TGTGCCAGCAGTGACCCCCAGGGACTAGCCAGAAACCCCCCATCTGGGGCCAACGTCCTGACTTTC
CASSDPQGLARNPPSGANVLTF
>NA|TRBJ1-2|NA|TRBV6-1
TGTGCCAGCAGTGAAGTGGGACTGCTTTTTGGCTACACCTTC
CASSEVGLLFGYTF
>NA|TRBJ1-4|NA|TRBV9
TGTGCCAGCAGCAGAGGACAGATTACTAATGAAAAACTGTTTTTT
CASSRGQITNEKLFF
>NA|TRBJ2-7|NA|TRBV5-1
TGCGCCAGCAGCTGGGACAAGAGCTACGAGCAGTACTTC
CASSWDKSYEQYF
>NA|TRBJ1-6|NA|TRBV7-2
TGTGCCAGCAGCTTAGGGACAGATGGTTCACCCCTCCACTTT
CASSLGTDGSPLHF
>few|TRBJ1-1|TRBD1|TRBV5-1
TGCGCCAGCAGCTTGGCCGGACAGGGAGTCACTGAAGCTTTCTTT
CASSLAGQGVTEAFF
>once|TRBJ1-3|NA|TRBV5-1
TGCGCCAGCAGCCCACAGGGATCTGGAAACACCATATATTTT
CASSPQGSGNTIYF
>NA|TRBJ2-5|TRBD1|TRBV5-1
TGCGCCAGCAGCATAGTGACAGGGGGCGCGGAGACCCAGTACTTC
CASSIVTGGAETQYF
>NA|TRBJ2-1|NA|TRBV19
TGTGCCAGTAGTTGGGCTAGCGACATCTCCGCCTACAATGAGCAGTTCTTC
CASSWASDISAYNEQFF
>NA|TRBJ2-7|NA|TRBV18
TGTGCCAGCTCACCGCCGGCGGCAGGGTCCTACGAGCAGTACTTC
CASSPPAAGSYEQYF
>NA|TRBJ2-1|TRBD2|TRBV5-6
TGTGCCAGCAGCTGGGGGGTGGCGGGAGGAAATGAGCAGTTCTTC
CASSWGVAGGNEQFF
>NA|TRBJ2-1|TRBD2|TRBV5-1
TGCGCCAGCAGCCACGGGACTATCTACAATGAGCAGTTCTTC
CASSHGTIYNEQFF
>NA|TRBJ2-1|TRBD1|TRBV14
TGTGCCAGCAGCCGCCTCCGGGACAGGAACTACAATGAGCAGTTCTTC
CASSRLRDRNYNEQFF
>once|TRBJ2-6|TRBD1|TRBV6-5
TGTGCCAGCGGGGACAGGAGCTCTGGGGCCAACGTCCTGACTTTC
CASGDRSSGANVLTF
>NA|TRBJ2-1|TRBD2|TRBV5-4
TGTGCCAGCAGCTTGGAAATAAGAAGCGGGAGCTCGGACAATGAGCAGTTCTTC
CASSLEIRSGSSDNEQFF
>NA|TRBJ1-1|NA|TRBV5-4
TGTGCCAGCAGCTTGGAAGTTCGGAGGGGCTCTATGAACACTGAAGCTTTCTTT
CASSLEVRRGSMNTEAFF
>once|TRBJ2-2|TRBD2|TRBV6-1
TGTGCCAGCAGTGAAGCGAGGCGGGAGGGGGTCGGGGAGCTGTTTTTT
CASSEARREGVGELFF
>NA|TRBJ2-5|TRBD2|TRBV19
TGTGCCAGTAGTACCCGACTAGCGGGGAACCAAGAGACCCAGTACTTC
CASSTRLAGNQETQYF